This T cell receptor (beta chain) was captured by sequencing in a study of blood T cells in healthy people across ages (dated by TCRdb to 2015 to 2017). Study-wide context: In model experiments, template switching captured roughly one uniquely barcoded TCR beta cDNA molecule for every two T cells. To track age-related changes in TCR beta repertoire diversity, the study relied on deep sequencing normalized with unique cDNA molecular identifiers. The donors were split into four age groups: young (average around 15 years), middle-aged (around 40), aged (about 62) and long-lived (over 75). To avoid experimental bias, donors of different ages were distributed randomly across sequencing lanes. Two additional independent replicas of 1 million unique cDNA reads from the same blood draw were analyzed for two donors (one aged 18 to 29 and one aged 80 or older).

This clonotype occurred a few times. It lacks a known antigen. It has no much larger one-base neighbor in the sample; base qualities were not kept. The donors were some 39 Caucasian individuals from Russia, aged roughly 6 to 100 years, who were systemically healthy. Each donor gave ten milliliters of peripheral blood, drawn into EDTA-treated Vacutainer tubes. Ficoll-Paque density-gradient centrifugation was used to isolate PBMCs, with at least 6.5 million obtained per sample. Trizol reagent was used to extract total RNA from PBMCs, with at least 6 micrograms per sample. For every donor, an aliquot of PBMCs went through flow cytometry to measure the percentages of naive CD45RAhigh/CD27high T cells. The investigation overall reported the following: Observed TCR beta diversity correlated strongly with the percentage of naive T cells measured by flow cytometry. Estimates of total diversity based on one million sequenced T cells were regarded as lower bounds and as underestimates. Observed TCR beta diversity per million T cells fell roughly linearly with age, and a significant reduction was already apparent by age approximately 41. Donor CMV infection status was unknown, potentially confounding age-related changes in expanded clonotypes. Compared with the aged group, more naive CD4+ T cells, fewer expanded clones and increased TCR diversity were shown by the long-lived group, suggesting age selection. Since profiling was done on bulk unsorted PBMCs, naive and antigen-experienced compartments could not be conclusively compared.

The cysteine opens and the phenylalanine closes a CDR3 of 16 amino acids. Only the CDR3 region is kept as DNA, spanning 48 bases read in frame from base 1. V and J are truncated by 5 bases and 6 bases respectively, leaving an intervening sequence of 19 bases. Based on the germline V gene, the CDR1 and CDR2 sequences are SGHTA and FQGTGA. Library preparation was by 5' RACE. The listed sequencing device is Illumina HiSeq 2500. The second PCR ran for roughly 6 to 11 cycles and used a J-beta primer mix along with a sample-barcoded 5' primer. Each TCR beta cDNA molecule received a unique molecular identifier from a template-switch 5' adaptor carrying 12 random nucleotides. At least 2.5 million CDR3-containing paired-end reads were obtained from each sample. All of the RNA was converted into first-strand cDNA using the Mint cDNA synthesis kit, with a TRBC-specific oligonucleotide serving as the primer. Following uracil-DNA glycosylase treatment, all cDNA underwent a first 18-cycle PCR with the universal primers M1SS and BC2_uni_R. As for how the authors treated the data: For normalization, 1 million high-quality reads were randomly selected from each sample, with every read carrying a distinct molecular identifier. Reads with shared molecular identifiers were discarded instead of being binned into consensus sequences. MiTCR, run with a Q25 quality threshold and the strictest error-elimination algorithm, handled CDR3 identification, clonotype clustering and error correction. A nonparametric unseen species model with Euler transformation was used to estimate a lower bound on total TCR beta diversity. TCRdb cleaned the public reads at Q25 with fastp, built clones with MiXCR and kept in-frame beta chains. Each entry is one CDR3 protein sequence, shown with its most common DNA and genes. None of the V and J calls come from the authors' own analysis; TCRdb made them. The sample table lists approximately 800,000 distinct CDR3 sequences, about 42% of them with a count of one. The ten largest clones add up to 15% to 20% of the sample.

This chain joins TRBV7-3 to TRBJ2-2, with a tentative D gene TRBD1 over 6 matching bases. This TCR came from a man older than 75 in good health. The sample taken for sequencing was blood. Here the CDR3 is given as CASSKQGGVVSGELFF. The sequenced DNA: TGTGCCAGCAGCAAACAGGGTGGGGTTGTGTCCGGGGAGCTGTTTTTT.